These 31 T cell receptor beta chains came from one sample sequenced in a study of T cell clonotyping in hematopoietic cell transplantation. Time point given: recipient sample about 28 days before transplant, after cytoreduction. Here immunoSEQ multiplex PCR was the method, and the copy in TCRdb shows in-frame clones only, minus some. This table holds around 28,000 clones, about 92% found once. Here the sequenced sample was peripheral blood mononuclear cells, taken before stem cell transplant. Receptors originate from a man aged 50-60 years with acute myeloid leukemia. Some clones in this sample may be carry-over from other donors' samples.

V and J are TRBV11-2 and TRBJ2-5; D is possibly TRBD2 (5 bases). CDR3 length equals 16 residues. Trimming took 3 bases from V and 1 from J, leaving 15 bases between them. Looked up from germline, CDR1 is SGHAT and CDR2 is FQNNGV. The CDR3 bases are TGTGCCAGCAGCTTTAAAGTTCCGGGATTCCAAGAGACCCAGTACTTC. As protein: CASSFKVPGFQETQYF.

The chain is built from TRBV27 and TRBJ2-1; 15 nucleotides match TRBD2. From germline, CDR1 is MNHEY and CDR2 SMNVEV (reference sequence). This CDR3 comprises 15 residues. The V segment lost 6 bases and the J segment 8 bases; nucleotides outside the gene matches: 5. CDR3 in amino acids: CASSPRTSGRDEQFF. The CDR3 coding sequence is TGTGCCAGCAGCCCTAGGACTAGCGGGAGGGATGAGCAGTTCTTC.

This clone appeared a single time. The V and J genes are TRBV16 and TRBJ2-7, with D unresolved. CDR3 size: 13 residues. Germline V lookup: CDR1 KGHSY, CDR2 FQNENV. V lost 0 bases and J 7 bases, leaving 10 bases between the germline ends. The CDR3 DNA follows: TGTGCCAGCAGCCAATCCGACCCCGGGGAGCAGTACTTC. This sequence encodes CASSQSDPGEQYF.

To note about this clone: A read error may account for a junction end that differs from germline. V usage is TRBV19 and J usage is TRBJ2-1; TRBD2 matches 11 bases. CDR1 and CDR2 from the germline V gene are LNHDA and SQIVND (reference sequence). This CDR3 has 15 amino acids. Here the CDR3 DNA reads TGTGCCAGTACTATAGCGGGGGGGAGTCGTAATGAGCAGTTCTTC. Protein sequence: CASTIAGGSRNEQFF.

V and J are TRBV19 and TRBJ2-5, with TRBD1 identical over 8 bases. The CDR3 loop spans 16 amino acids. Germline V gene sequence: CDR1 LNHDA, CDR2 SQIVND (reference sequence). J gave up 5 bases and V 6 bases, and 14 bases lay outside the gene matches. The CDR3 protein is CASSPFFRGLGETQYF. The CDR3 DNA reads TGTGCCAGTAGCCCCTTTTTCAGGGGGCTAGGGGAGACCCAGTACTTC. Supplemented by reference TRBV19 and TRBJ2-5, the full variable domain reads DGGITQSPKYLFRKEGQNVTLSCEQNLNHDAMYWYRQDPGQGLRLIYYSQIVNDFQKGDIAEGYSVSREKKESFPLTVTSAQKNPTAFYLCASSPFFRGLGETQYFGPGTRLLVL.

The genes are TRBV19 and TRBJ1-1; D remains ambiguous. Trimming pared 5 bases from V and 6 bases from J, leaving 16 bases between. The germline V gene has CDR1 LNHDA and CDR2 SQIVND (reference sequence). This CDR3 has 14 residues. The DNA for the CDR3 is TGTGCCAGTAGTCTGGACGCCCGGATCTCTGAAGCTTTCTTT. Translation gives CASSLDARISEAFF.

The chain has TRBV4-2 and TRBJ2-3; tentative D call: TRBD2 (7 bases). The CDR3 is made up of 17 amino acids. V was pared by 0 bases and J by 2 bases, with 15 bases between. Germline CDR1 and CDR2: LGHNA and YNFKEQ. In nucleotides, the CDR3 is TGTGCCAGCAGCCAAGATGGGGCGGGGGCCATCACAGATACGCAGTATTTT. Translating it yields CASSQDGAGAITDTQYF.

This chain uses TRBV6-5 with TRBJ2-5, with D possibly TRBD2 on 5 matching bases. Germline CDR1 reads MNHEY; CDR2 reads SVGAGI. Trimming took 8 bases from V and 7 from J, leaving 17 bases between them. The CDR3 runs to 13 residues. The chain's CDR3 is CASGSSGFGTQYF. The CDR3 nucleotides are TGTGCCAGCGGAAGCTCGGGGTTCGGGACCCAGTACTTC.

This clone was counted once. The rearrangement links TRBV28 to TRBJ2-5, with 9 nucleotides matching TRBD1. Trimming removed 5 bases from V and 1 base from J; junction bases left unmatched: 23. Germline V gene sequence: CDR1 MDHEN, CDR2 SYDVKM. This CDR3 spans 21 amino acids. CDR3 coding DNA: TGTGCCAGCAGTACCCCTTGGACAGGGGCAGCAGAGCGGGTTTCCCAAGAGACCCAGTACTTC. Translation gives CASSTPWTGAAERVSQETQYF.

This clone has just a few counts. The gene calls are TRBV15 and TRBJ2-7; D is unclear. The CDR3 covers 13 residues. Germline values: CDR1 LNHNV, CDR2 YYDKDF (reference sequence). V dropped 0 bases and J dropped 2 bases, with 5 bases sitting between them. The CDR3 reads CATSREHAYEQYF. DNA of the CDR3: TGTGCCACCAGCAGAGAGCACGCCTACGAGCAGTACTTC.

The CDR3 region is CASSQLTAGNEQFF. For the CDR3, the DNA is TGCGCCAGCAGCCAACTAACTGCGGGCAATGAGCAGTTCTTC. The chain recombines TRBV4-1 with TRBJ2-1; tentative D call: TRBD2 (5 bases). This CDR3 is 14 amino acids long. V lost 2 bases, J lost 6 bases, and 11 bases lay in between. Germline values: CDR1 MGHRA, CDR2 YSYEKL.

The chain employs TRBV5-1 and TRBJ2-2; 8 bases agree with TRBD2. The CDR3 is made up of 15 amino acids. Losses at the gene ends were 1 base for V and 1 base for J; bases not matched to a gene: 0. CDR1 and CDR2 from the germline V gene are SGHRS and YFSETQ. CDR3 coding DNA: TGCGCCAGCAGCTTGACTAGCGGGAACACCGGGGAGCTGTTTTTT. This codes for CASSLTSGNTGELFF.

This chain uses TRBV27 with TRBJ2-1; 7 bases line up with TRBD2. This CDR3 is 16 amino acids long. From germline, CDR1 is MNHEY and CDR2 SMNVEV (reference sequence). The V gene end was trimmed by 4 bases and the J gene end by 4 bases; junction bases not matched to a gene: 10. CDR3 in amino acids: CASSSQSREGYNEQFF. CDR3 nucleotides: TGTGCCAGCAGTTCCCAGTCTAGGGAGGGATACAATGAGCAGTTCTTC.

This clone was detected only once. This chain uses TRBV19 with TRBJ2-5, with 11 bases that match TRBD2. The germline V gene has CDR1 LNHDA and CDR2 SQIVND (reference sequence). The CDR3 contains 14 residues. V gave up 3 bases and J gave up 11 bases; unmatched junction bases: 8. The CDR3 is CASSIPGLAELQYF. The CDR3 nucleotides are TGTGCCAGTAGTATTCCGGGACTAGCGGAGCTTCAGTACTTC.

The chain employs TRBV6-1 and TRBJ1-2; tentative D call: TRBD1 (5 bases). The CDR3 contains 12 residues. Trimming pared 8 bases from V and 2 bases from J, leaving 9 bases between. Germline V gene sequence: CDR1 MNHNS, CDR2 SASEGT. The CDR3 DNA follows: TGTGCCAGCCCCGACAGAAACTATGGCTACACCTTC. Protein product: CASPDRNYGYTF.

The CDR3 DNA follows: TGTGCCAGCAGGCCGGGGGGACAAGAGACCCAGTACTTC. Translating it yields CASRPGGQETQYF. This chain uses TRBV28 with TRBJ2-5, with 7 bases identical to TRBD2. CDR3 length: 13 amino acids. The germline V gene has CDR1 MDHEN and CDR2 SYDVKM. V shed 6 bases and J 2 bases; nucleotides not matched to a gene: 3. Full variable domain (remainder filled in from reference TRBV28 and TRBJ2-5): DVKVTQSSRYLVKRTGEKVFLECVQDMDHENMFWYRQDPGLGLRLIYFSYDVKMKEKGDIPEGYSVSREKKERFSLILESASTNQTSMYLCASRPGGQETQYFGPGTRLLVL.

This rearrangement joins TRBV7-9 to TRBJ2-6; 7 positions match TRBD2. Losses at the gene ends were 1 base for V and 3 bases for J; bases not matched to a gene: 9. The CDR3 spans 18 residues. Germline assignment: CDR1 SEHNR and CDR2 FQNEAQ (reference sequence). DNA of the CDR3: TGTGCCAGCAGCTTAGGGGTACAGCGGGAATATGGGGCCAACGTCCTGACTTTC. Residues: CASSLGVQREYGANVLTF.

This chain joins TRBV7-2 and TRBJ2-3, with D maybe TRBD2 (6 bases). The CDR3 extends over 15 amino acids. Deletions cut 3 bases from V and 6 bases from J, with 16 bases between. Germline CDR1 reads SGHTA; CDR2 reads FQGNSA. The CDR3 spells CASSFPGMGGDTQYF. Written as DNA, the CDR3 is TGTGCCAGCAGCTTCCCGGGGATGGGAGGCGATACGCAGTATTTT. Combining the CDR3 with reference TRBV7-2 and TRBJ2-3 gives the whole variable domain GAGVSQSPSNKVTEKGKDVELRCDPISGHTALYWYRQSLGQGLEFLIYFQGNSAPDKSGLPSDRFSAERTGGSVSTLTIQRTQQEDSAVYLCASSFPGMGGDTQYFGPGTRLTVL.

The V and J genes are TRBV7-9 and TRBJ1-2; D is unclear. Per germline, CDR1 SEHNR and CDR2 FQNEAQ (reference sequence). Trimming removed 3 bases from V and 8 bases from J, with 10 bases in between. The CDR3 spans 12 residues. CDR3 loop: CASSFSSEGYTF. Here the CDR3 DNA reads TGTGCCAGCAGCTTCAGCAGTGAGGGCTACACCTTC.

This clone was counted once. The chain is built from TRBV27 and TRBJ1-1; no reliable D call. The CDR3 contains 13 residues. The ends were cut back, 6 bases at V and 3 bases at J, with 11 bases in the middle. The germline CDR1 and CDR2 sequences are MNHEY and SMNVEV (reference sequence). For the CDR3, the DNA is TGTGCCAGCAGATTAGACCTCTACACTGAAGCTTTCTTT. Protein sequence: CASRLDLYTEAFF.

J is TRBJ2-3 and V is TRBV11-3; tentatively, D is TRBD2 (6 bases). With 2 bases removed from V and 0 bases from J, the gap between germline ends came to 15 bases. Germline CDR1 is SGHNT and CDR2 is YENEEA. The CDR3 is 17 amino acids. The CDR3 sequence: CASSLTPPGTSTDTQYF. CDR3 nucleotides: TGTGCCAGCAGCTTAACCCCACCAGGGACTAGCACAGATACGCAGTATTTT. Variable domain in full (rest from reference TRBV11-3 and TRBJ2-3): EAGVVQSPRYKIIEKKQPVAFWCNPISGHNTLYWYLQNLGQGPELLIRYENEEAVDDSQLPKDRFSAERLKGVDSTLKIQPAELGDSAVYLCASSLTPPGTSTDTQYFGPGTRLTVL.

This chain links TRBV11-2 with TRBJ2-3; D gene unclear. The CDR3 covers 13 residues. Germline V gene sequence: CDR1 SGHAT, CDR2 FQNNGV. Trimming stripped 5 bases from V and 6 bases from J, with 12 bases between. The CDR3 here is CASSAVSVDTQYF. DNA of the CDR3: TGTGCCAGCAGCGCAGTATCCGTCGATACGCAGTATTTT.

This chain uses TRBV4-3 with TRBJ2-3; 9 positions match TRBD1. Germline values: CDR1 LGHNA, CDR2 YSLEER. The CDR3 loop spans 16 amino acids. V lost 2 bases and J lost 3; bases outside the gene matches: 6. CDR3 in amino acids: CASSQIQGARTDTQYF. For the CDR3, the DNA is TGCGCCAGCAGCCAAATACAGGGGGCGAGAACAGATACGCAGTATTTT.

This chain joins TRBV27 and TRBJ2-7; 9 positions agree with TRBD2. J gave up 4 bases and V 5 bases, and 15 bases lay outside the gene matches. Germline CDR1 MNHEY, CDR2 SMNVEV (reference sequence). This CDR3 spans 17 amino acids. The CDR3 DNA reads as TGTGCCAGCAGTCTCACTAAGCGGGGGGCCGGGGAATACGAGCAGTACTTC. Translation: CASSLTKRGAGEYEQYF.

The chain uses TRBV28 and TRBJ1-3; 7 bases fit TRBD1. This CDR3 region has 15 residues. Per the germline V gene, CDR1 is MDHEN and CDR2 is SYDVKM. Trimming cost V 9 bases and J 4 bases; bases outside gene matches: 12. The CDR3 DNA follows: TGTGCCAGTAGCACAGACAGGGCGGGGGGAAACACCATATATTTT. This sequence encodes CASSTDRAGGNTIYF.

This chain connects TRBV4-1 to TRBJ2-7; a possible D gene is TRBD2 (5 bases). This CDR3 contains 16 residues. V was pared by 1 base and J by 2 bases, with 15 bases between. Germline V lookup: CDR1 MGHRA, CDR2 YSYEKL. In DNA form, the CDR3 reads TGCGCCAGCAGCCAAGGGGAAACTAGAGCGACCTACGAGCAGTACTTC. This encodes CASSQGETRATYEQYF.

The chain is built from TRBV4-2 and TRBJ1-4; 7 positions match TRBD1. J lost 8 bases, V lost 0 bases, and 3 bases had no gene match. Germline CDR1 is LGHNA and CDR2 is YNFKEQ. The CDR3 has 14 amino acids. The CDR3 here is CASSQEQGKEKLFF. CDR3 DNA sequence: TGTGCCAGCAGCCAAGAACAGGGGAAAGAAAAACTGTTTTTT.

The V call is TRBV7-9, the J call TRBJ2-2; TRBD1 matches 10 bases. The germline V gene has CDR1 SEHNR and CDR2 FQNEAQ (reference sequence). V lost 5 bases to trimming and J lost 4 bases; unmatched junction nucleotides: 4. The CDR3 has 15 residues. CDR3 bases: TGTGCCAGCAGCCCCGGGACAGGGGTCACCGGGGAGCTGTTTTTT. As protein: CASSPGTGVTGELFF.

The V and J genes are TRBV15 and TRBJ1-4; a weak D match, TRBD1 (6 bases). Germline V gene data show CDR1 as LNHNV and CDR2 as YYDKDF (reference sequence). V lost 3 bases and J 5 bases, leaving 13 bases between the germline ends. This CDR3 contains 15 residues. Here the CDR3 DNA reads TGTGCCACCAGCAGTGGCAACAGGGAAAATGAAAAACTGTTTTTT. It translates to CATSSGNRENEKLFF.

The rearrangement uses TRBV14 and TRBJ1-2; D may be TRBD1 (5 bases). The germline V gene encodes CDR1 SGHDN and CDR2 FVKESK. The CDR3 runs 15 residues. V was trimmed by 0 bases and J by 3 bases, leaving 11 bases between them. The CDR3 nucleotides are TGTGCCAGCAGCCAAGATCTGGAGGGGTACTATGGCTACACCTTC. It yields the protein CASSQDLEGYYGYTF.

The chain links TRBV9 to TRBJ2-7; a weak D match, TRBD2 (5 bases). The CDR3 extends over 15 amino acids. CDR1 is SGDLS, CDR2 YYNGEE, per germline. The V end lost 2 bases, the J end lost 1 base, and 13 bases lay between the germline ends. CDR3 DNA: TGTGCCAGCAGCGTGGCCGCCGGGGAATCCTACGAGCAGTACTTC. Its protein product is CASSVAAGESYEQYF.